These 22 T cell receptor beta chains share one sample of origin, sequenced in a study of CD8 T cells in Susac syndrome. An input of about 0.5 to 1 ug of RNA was subjected to reverse transcription using random hexamers. In TCRdb, the immunoSEQ multiplex PCR reads were re-called with MiXCR into one record per CDR3 protein. The data hold some 110,000 distinct CDR3 sequences, with 85% to 95% observed a single time. The sample was CD8+ T cells from PBMCs. These receptors all stem from a human donor with Susac syndrome.

The rearrangement joins TRBV28 to TRBJ2-1; perhaps TRBD1 as D (7 bases). This CDR3 is built from 11 residues. The germline V gene has CDR1 MDHEN and CDR2 SYDVKM. The V end lost 6 bases, the J end lost 14 bases, and 14 bases lay between the germline ends. The CDR3 here is CASSPDREEFF. As DNA, the CDR3 is TGTGCCAGCAGCCCCGACAGGGAGGAGTTCTTC.

The rearrangement joins TRBV3-1 to TRBJ2-5; no clear D. The germline V and J ends were trimmed by 0 bases and 0 bases, with 8 bases remaining between them. CDR1 is LGHDT and CDR2 is YNNKEL in the germline V gene (reference sequence). This CDR3 has 15 amino acids. The CDR3 DNA sequence: TGTGCCAGCAGCCAAGAGGCAGGCTACCAAGAGACCCAGTACTTC. Translating gives CASSQEAGYQETQYF.

The gene calls are TRBV7-6 and TRBJ2-1; maybe TRBD1 (5 bases). CDR1 is SGHVS, CDR2 FNYEAQ, per germline. The CDR3 loop spans 15 amino acids. V was trimmed by 1 base and J by 3 bases, leaving 10 bases between them. Written as DNA, the CDR3 is TGTGCCAGCAGCTTAGATCAGGGCCGCTACAATGAGCAGTTCTTC. It is translated as CASSLDQGRYNEQFF.

The chain links TRBV5-1 to TRBJ2-7; 10 bases align to TRBD2. The CDR3 is made up of 14 amino acids. With 4 bases clipped from V and 2 bases from J, the junction kept 3 bases outside the gene matches. The germline V gene encodes CDR1 SGHRS and CDR2 YFSETQ. The CDR3 loop reads CASSKLAGPYEQYF. The CDR3 region has the DNA TGCGCCAGCAGCAAACTAGCGGGGCCCTACGAGCAGTACTTC.

CDR3 bases: TGTGCCAGCAGGAATGAGGACCCTTATAATTCACCCCTCCACTTT. Encoded protein: CASRNEDPYNSPLHF. The chain has TRBV12-3 or TRBV12-4 and TRBJ1-6; D is ambiguous. V shed 6 bases and J shed 4 bases, with 13 bases lying between them. The CDR3 runs to 15 residues.

V gene TRBV4-3 combines with J gene TRBJ2-3; tentative D call: TRBD2 (6 bases). The germline V gene has CDR1 LGHNA and CDR2 YSLEER. The germline V and J ends were trimmed by 0 bases and 1 base, with 11 bases remaining between them. The CDR3 spans 16 residues. The CDR3 coding sequence is TGCGCCAGCAGCCAAGATCCGGGGGTACGCACAGATACGCAGTATTTT. As protein: CASSQDPGVRTDTQYF.

The CDR3 DNA reads TGTGCCACCCGTCCAGGGAATCGGCTCACTGAAGCTTTCTTT. This codes for CATRPGNRLTEAFF. The V gene is TRBV19, the J gene TRBJ1-1, with TRBD1 as a possible D gene (5 bases). Germline V CDR1 and CDR2: LNHDA, SQIVND (reference sequence). This CDR3 comprises 14 residues. The ends were cut back, 10 bases at V and 4 bases at J, with 19 bases in the middle.

This clonotype came up once. This chain connects TRBV2 to TRBJ2-1; D gene ambiguous. Germline V gene sequence: CDR1 SNHLY, CDR2 FYNNEI. V was cut by 2 bases and J by 8 bases, with 1 base left in between. The CDR3 is 10 amino acids. The CDR3 nucleotides are TGTGCCAGCAGTGAATATGAGCAGTTCTTC. This translates into CASSEYEQFF. Together with reference TRBV2 and TRBJ2-1, the CDR3 gives the full variable domain: EPEVTQTPSHQVTQMGQEVILRCVPISNHLYFYWYRQILGQKVEFLVSFYNNEISEKSEIFDDQFSVERPDGSNFTLKIRSTKLEDSAMYFCASSEYEQFFGPGTRLTVL.

The chain uses TRBV19 and TRBJ2-7, with TRBD1 identical over 9 bases. After removal of 5 bases from V and 4 bases from J, the junction contained 3 bases not matched to a gene. Per germline, CDR1 LNHDA and CDR2 SQIVND (reference sequence). The CDR3 has 13 residues. Here the CDR3 reads CASSSGTGYEQYF. The CDR3 DNA follows: TGTGCCAGTAGTTCGGGGACAGGGTACGAGCAGTACTTC.

The chain joins TRBV6-2 or TRBV6-3 to TRBJ2-1, with D perhaps matching TRBD1 or TRBD2 (5 bases each). Germline CDR1 reads MNHEY; CDR2 reads SVGEGT. Trimming removed 7 bases at V and 5 bases at J, with 9 bases between. CDR3 length equals 12 residues. For the CDR3, the DNA is TGTGCCAGCAAAAGAGGGGACAATGAGCAGTTCTTC. Its translation: CASKRGDNEQFF.

The rearrangement links TRBV12-3 or TRBV12-4 to TRBJ2-3; D uncertain. V lost 3 bases and J 6 bases, leaving 16 bases between the germline ends. There are 15 residues in the CDR3. CDR3 loop: CASSLYSSLRDTQYF. The CDR3 DNA follows: TGTGCCAGCAGTTTGTACAGCTCCCTCCGGGATACGCAGTATTTT.

This chain joins TRBV6-6 and TRBJ2-5; TRBD1 or TRBD2 may be the D gene (5 bases each). Germline-derived CDR1 and CDR2 are MNHNY and SVGAGI (reference sequence). This CDR3 region has 14 residues. Trimming took off 0 bases at V and 1 base at J, with 6 bases between the two ends. CDR3 sequence reads: CASSYSGTQETQYF. CDR3 bases: TGTGCCAGCAGTTACTCAGGGACCCAAGAGACCCAGTACTTC.

The chain uses TRBV2 and TRBJ1-1; possibly TRBD1 for D (5 bases). The V gene lost 7 bases and the J gene lost 5 bases, with 20 bases spanning the gap. From germline, CDR1 is SNHLY and CDR2 FYNNEI. This CDR3 has 15 amino acids. The CDR3: CASTTPEGARTEAFF. In DNA, the CDR3 is TGTGCCAGCACCACCCCTGAAGGGGCACGGACTGAAGCTTTCTTT.

The chain links TRBV12-5 to TRBJ1-1; tentatively, D is TRBD1 (5 bases). The CDR3 length is 12 residues. Trimming took off 4 bases at V and 7 bases at J, with 10 bases between the two ends. Germline V gene sequence: CDR1 LGHNT, CDR2 FRNRAP. The CDR3 DNA reads TGTGCTAGTGGTTCGCGACAGATTGAAGCTTTCTTT. Protein: CASGSRQIEAFF.

The rearrangement uses TRBV20-1 and TRBJ2-1; the D is unclear. Trimming removed 6 bases at V and 0 bases at J, with 3 bases between. The germline V gene has CDR1 DFQATT and CDR2 SNEGSKA (reference sequence). The CDR3 is 11 residues long. The CDR3 DNA is TGCAGTGCGAGCTCCTACAATGAGCAGTTCTTC. This sequence encodes CSASSYNEQFF.

This chain joins TRBV4-1 and TRBJ2-5; D may match TRBD1 or TRBD2 (5 bases each). Trimming left V 4 bases short and J 0 bases short, with 12 bases between. The CDR3 has 15 amino acids. Per the germline V gene, CDR1 is MGHRA and CDR2 is YSYEKL. CDR3 DNA: TGCGCCAGCAGCCCCCGGGACGCACACCAAGAGACCCAGTACTTC. Residues: CASSPRDAHQETQYF.

The V call is TRBV29-1, the J call TRBJ1-2; weak D call: TRBD1 (5 bases). The CDR3 runs 11 residues. Germline assignment: CDR1 SQVTM and CDR2 ANQGSEA. V lost 4 bases, J lost 9 bases, and 12 bases lay in between. The CDR3 loop reads CSVVAAGSYTF. The CDR3 region has the DNA TGCAGCGTTGTTGCTGCAGGGAGCTACACCTTC.

CDR3 in DNA: TGTGCCAGCAGCCAAGACGGGGCAGGGGAGACCCAGTACTTC. Translation: CASSQDGAGETQYF. The V and J genes are TRBV4-2 and TRBJ2-5, with D perhaps given as TRBD1 or TRBD2 (5 bases each). The germline V and J ends were trimmed by 0 bases and 5 bases, with 10 bases remaining between them. The CDR3 spans 14 residues. Germline CDR1 is LGHNA and CDR2 is YNFKEQ.

CDR3 in DNA: TGCAGCGTGGGCCTAGGCGAGCAGTACTTC. It yields the protein CSVGLGEQYF. This chain connects TRBV29-1 to TRBJ2-7, with D unresolved. The germline gives CDR1 SQVTM, CDR2 ANQGSEA. This CDR3 is 10 amino acids long. V was clipped by 6 bases and J by 6 bases, with 9 bases between them.

The J gene is TRBJ1-2, the V gene TRBV5-6; D is ambiguous. The CDR3 contains 13 residues. Germline CDR1 is SGHDT and CDR2 is YYEEEE. Deletions cut 1 base from V and 3 bases from J, with 7 bases between. The CDR3 loop reads CASSLLSYYGYTF. The CDR3 coding sequence is TGTGCCAGCAGCTTGTTATCCTACTATGGCTACACCTTC.

V is TRBV29-1 and J is TRBJ2-7; TRBD1 matches 7 bases. The CDR3 length is 13 residues. With V trimmed by 1 base and J by 2 bases, 2 bases remained unmatched. Germline CDR1 is SQVTM and CDR2 is ANQGSEA. The CDR3 region is CSVEVQGTYEQYF. Written as DNA, the CDR3 is TGCAGCGTTGAAGTACAGGGGACCTACGAGCAGTACTTC.

This chain joins TRBV15 and TRBJ1-1; D unclear. Per germline, CDR1 LNHNV and CDR2 YYDKDF (reference sequence). The CDR3 extends over 9 amino acids. The CDR3 nucleotides are TGTGCTAGAGCCTCGGGAGCTTTCTTT. Translation gives CARASGAFF. Combining the CDR3 with reference TRBV15 and TRBJ1-1 gives the whole variable domain DAMVIQNPRYQVTQFGKPVTLSCSQTLNHNVMYWYQQKSSQAPKLLFHYYDKDFNNEADTPDNFQSRRPNTSFCFLDIRSPGLGDTAMYLCARASGAFFGQGTRLTVV.